These 22 T cell receptor beta chains were all obtained from the same sample, sequenced in a study of technical replicates of blood from several donors. Sequenced by immunoSEQ multiplex PCR; TCRdb stores in-frame clones only, minus some. The sample has tens of thousands of clones; around 94% are singletons. Sequences were obtained from T cells isolated from PBMCs. All receptors come from a human donor in good health.

The chain recombines TRBV15 with TRBJ1-2, with 8 bases matching TRBD1. There are 15 residues in the CDR3. In germline, CDR1 is LNHNV, CDR2 YYDKDF (reference sequence). J gave up 5 bases and V 0 bases, and 5 bases lay outside the gene matches. The CDR3 sequence is CATSRDRTGGYGYTF. In nucleotides, the CDR3 is TGTGCCACCAGCAGAGATCGCACAGGGGGTTATGGCTACACCTTC.

The chain combines TRBV2 with TRBJ1-2; D unresolved. The germline CDR1 and CDR2 sequences are SNHLY and FYNNEI. This CDR3 has 14 amino acids. Trimming shortened V by 6 bases and J by 6 bases, and 17 bases separated the two germline ends. CDR3 region: CASSAGGVANGYTF. The DNA of the CDR3 is TGTGCCAGCAGCGCGGGAGGCGTGGCTAATGGCTACACCTTC.

This chain joins TRBV9 and TRBJ2-2; 8 bases align to TRBD2. Trimming removed 4 bases from V and 6 bases from J; junction bases left unmatched: 26. The CDR3 is 21 residues long. Germline V gives CDR1 SGDLS, CDR2 YYNGEE. This CDR3 reads CASSPSYGSGVEKLFSGELFF. In nucleotides, the CDR3 is TGTGCCAGCAGCCCCAGCTATGGTAGCGGGGTGGAGAAGCTTTTTTCCGGGGAGCTGTTTTTT.

This rearrangement joins TRBV7-9 to TRBJ2-7, with no clear D. Trimming cost V 1 base and J 4 bases, with 5 bases left between them. CDR1 and CDR2 (germline): SEHNR, FQNEAQ (reference sequence). The CDR3 is made up of 12 amino acids. The CDR3 spells CASSLVTYEQYF. The CDR3 DNA follows: TGTGCCAGCAGCTTAGTCACATACGAGCAGTACTTC.

This chain uses TRBV30 with TRBJ2-7; perhaps TRBD2 as D (6 bases). CDR1 GTSNPN and CDR2 SVGIG come from the germline V gene (reference sequence). This CDR3 contains 14 residues. V lost 4 bases and J lost 3, with 16 bases in between. CDR3 amino acids: CAWKGGMTYYEQYF. In DNA form, the CDR3 reads TGTGCCTGGAAGGGCGGGATGACCTACTACGAGCAGTACTTC.

CDR3 DNA sequence: TGTGCCAGCAGCAATGGACTAGCGGGAACCGGGGAGCTGTTTTTT. Translating gives CASSNGLAGTGELFF. This chain connects TRBV6-1 to TRBJ2-2; 12 bases line up with TRBD2. CDR1 and CDR2 from the germline V gene are MNHNS and SASEGT. Trimming cost V 6 bases and J 5 bases; bases outside gene matches: 4. This CDR3 comprises 15 residues.

The chain joins TRBV28 to TRBJ1-1; no reliable D call. CDR1 and CDR2 from the germline V gene are MDHEN and SYDVKM. The CDR3 contains 13 residues. With 6 bases removed from V and 5 bases from J, the gap between germline ends came to 13 bases. The CDR3 region has the DNA TGTGCCAGCAGCCCCATGAGGCTGACTGAAGCTTTCTTT. This codes for CASSPMRLTEAFF.

The rearrangement links TRBV15 to TRBJ1-5; TRBD1 might be the D (5 bases). V was shortened by 4 bases and J by 2 bases, with 9 bases between the two germline ends. This CDR3 spans 14 amino acids. Germline lookup yields CDR1 LNHNV and CDR2 YYDKDF (reference sequence). CDR3 loop: CATSIQGGNQPQHF. For the CDR3, the DNA is TGTGCCACCAGCATCCAGGGCGGCAATCAGCCCCAGCATTTT.

The genes are TRBV10-3 and TRBJ2-7; possibly TRBD2 for D (6 bases). This CDR3 is 14 amino acids long. Per germline, CDR1 ENHRY and CDR2 SYGVKD. The V and J ends lost 6 bases and 4 bases respectively, with 16 bases between them. The CDR3 is CAISRRLVGYEQYF. The CDR3 DNA reads as TGTGCCATCAGCCGAAGACTAGTGGGTTACGAGCAGTACTTC.

The genes are TRBV23-1 and TRBJ1-4, with unresolved D. TRBV23-1 is flagged as an ORF with uncertain function. Trimming took 2 bases from V and 10 from J, leaving 8 bases between them. The CDR3 runs to 12 residues. CDR3 sequence (DNA): TGCGCCAGCAGTCAACCACAGCCAAAACTGTTTTTT. This encodes CASSQPQPKLFF.

The chain is built from TRBV7-8 and TRBJ2-1; a possible D gene is TRBD2 (6 bases). The CDR3 length is 16 residues. The germline CDR1 and CDR2 sequences are SGHVS and FQNEAQ. V was clipped by 0 bases and J by 5 bases, with 14 bases between them. In DNA, the CDR3 is TGTGCCAGCAGCTTAGCGGGGACTCGCGCTAACAATGAGCAGTTCTTC. Encoded protein: CASSLAGTRANNEQFF.

The chain recombines TRBV6-5 with TRBJ1-4; D gene ambiguous. The germline V gene encodes CDR1 MNHEY and CDR2 SVGAGI. The CDR3 is 14 residues long. V lost 4 bases, J lost 11 bases, and 17 bases lay in between. CDR3 protein: CASSSPGPKRKLFF. CDR3 DNA sequence: TGTGCCAGCAGTTCTCCCGGTCCCAAACGCAAACTGTTTTTT.

The rearrangement uses TRBV27 and TRBJ2-5; TRBD2 matches 10 bases. V trimming: 4 bases; J trimming: 4 bases; junction bases outside the gene matches: 6. The germline V gene encodes CDR1 MNHEY and CDR2 SMNVEV (reference sequence). The CDR3 runs to 15 residues. CDR3 region: CASSSKREGRETQYF. Written as DNA, the CDR3 is TGTGCCAGCAGTTCCAAGCGGGAGGGCCGAGAGACCCAGTACTTC.

The CDR3 is CASSIRTGNSPLHF. The DNA for the CDR3 is TGTGCCAGCAGTATAAGGACAGGAAATTCACCCCTCCACTTT. The chain links TRBV25-1 to TRBJ1-6; 7 bases fit TRBD1. The CDR3 extends over 14 amino acids. Germline V gives CDR1 MGHDK, CDR2 SYGVNS. The V and J ends lost 5 bases and 7 bases, in that order; junction bases with no gene match: 5.

The V and J genes are TRBV7-7 and TRBJ2-7, with TRBD2 identical over 7 bases. J gave up 3 bases and V 5 bases, and 13 bases lay outside the gene matches. The CDR3 length is 16 residues. Per the germline V gene, CDR1 is SSHAT and CDR2 is FNYEAQ (reference sequence). The CDR3 here is CASSPMAASGDYEQYF. Here the CDR3 DNA reads TGTGCCAGCAGCCCCATGGCGGCTAGCGGAGACTACGAGCAGTACTTC.

This clone was found a few times. Here the CDR3 reads CASSPWRGGDEQYF. Here the CDR3 DNA reads TGTGCCAGCTCACCTTGGCGCGGCGGCGACGAGCAGTACTTC. The J gene is TRBJ2-7, the V gene TRBV18; D is unresolved. The germline V gene encodes CDR1 KGHSH and CDR2 LQKENI. This CDR3 contains 14 residues. Trimming shortened V by 3 bases and J by 5 bases, and 14 bases separated the two germline ends.

The chain links TRBV9 to TRBJ2-1, with TRBD2 identical over 7 bases. Unmatched junction bases numbered 8, after V lost 3 bases and J lost 2 bases. CDR3 size: 16 residues. Germline CDR1 and CDR2: SGDLS and YYNGEE. In DNA, the CDR3 is TGTGCCAGCAGCGCGGTCGAGCGGGAAGCCTACAATGAGCAGTTCTTC. It codes for CASSAVEREAYNEQFF. Filled out from reference TRBV9 and TRBJ2-1, the complete variable domain reads DSGVTQTPKHLITATGQRVTLRCSPRSGDLSVYWYQQSLDQGLQFLIQYYNGEERAKGNILERFSAQQFPDLHSELNLSSLELGDSALYFCASSAVEREAYNEQFFGPGTRLTVL.

The V gene is TRBV7-8, the J gene TRBJ2-1; 11 bases fit TRBD2. V lost 4 bases to trimming and J lost 7 bases; unmatched junction nucleotides: 18. Germline V gives CDR1 SGHVS, CDR2 FQNEAQ. The CDR3 has 19 amino acids. The CDR3 DNA reads as TGTGCCAGCAGCTATGACAGAATTCCGGGACTAGCGGTAGCAAATGAGCAGTTCTTC. Translation: CASSYDRIPGLAVANEQFF.

The chain has TRBV15 and TRBJ2-1; TRBD2 is a possible D gene (6 bases). Germline V gives CDR1 LNHNV, CDR2 YYDKDF (reference sequence). The CDR3 runs to 16 residues. V was cut by 0 bases and J by 6 bases, with 15 bases left in between. CDR3 sequence reads: CATSRDLRGLVNEQFF. CDR3 bases: TGTGCCACCAGCAGAGATCTTAGGGGACTTGTCAATGAGCAGTTCTTC.

This rearrangement joins TRBV7-9 to TRBJ1-1; D is undetermined. V was trimmed by 5 bases and J by 6 bases, leaving 7 bases between them. The CDR3 length is 11 residues. CDR1 SEHNR and CDR2 FQNEAQ come from the germline V gene (reference sequence). The CDR3 nucleotides read TGTGCCAGCAGCCCGGGGTCTGAAGCTTTCTTT. Amino acid sequence: CASSPGSEAFF.

The J gene is TRBJ2-3, the V gene TRBV4-3; 10 bases match TRBD1. Germline loops: CDR1 LGHNA, CDR2 YSLEER. This CDR3 contains 15 residues. Trimming removed 2 bases from V and 4 bases from J; junction bases left unmatched: 3. CDR3 protein: CASSQWTGGADTQYF. In DNA, the CDR3 is TGCGCCAGCAGCCAATGGACAGGGGGTGCAGATACGCAGTATTTT.

The V and J genes are TRBV2 and TRBJ1-1; D unresolved. There are 9 residues in the CDR3. Trimming stripped 5 bases from V and 7 bases from J, with 2 bases between. Germline CDR1 and CDR2: SNHLY and FYNNEI. As DNA, the CDR3 is TGTGCCAGCAGTCTTGAAGCTTTCTTT. Translation: CASSLEAFF.